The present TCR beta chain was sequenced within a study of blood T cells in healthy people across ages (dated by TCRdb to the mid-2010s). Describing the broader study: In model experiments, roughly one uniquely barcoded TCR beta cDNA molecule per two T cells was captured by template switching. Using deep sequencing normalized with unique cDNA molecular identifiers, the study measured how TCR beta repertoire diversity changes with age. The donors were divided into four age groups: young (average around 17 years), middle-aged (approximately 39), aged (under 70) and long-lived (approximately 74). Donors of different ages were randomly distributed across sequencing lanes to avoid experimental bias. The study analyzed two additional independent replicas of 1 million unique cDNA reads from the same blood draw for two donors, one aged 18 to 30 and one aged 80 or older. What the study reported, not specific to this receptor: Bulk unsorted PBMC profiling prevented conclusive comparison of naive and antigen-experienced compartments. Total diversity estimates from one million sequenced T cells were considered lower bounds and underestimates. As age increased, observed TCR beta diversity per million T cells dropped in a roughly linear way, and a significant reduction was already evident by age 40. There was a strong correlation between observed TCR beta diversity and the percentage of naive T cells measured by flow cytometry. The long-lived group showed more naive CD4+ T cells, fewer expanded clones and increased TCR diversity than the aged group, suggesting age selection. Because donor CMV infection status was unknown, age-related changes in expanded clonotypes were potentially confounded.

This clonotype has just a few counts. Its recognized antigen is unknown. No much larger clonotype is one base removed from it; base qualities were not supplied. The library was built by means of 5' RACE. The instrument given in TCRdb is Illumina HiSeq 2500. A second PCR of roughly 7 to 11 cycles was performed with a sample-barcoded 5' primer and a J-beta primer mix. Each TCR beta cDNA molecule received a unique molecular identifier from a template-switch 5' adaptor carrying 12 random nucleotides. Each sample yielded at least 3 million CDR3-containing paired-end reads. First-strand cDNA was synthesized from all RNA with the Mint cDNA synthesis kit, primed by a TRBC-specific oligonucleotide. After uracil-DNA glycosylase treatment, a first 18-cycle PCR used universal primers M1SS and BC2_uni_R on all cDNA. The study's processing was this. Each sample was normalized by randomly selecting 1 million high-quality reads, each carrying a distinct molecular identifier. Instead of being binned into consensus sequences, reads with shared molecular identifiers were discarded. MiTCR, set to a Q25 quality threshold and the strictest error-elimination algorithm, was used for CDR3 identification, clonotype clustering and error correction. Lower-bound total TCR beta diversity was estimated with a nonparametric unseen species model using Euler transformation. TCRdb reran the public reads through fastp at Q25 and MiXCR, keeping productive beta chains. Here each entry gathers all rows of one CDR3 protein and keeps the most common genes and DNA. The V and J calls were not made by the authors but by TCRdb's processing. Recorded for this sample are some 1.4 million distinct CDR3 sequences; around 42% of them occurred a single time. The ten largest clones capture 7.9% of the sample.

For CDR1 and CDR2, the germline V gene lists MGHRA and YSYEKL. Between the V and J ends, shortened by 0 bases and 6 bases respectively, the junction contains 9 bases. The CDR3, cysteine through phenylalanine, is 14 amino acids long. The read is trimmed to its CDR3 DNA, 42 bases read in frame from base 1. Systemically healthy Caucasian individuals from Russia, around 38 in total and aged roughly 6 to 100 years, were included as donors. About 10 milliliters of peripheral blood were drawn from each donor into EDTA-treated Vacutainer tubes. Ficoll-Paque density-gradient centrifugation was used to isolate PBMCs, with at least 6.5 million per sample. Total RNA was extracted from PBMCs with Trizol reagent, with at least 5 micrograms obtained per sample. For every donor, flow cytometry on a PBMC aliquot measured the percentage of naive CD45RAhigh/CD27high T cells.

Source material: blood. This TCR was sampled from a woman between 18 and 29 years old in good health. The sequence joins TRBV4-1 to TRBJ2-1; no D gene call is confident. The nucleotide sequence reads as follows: TGCGCCAGCAGCCAAGAAGTTACGCGCAATGAGCAGTTCTTC. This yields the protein CASSQEVTRNEQFF.